The entry that follows covers one TCR beta chain sequence. This sample stems from a study of blood T cell repertoires in COVID-19. Study information: Samples came from the United States, Italy and Spain, spanning acute and convalescent COVID-19. The analysed material was cDNA or gDNA that came from T cells, B-cell-depleted T cells, or PBMCs.

V dropped 1 base and J dropped 5; count of bases not matched to a gene: 15. The CDR3 contains 18 residues. CDR1 and CDR2 from the germline V gene are KGHSH and LQKENI. Original processing methods: Reference gene primer amplification gave nucleated cell count estimates. TCRdb keeps only in-frame clones here, not all; method: immunoSEQ multiplex PCR. V and J calls and clone size come straight from that table; D and trimming were deduced from the DNA. Among under 75,000 clones, around 80% were seen once, and the ten largest hold 15% to 19%. The chain is built from TRBV18 and TRBJ2-5; TRBD2 agrees at 8 bases. Material for sequencing was peripheral blood. The source is a man older than 75 with acute or convalescent COVID-19. The CDR3, as DNA: TGTGCCAGCTCACCACTACCCCCGGGAGGGGTGTTAGGGGAGACCCAGTACTTC. Amino acids: CASSPLPPGGVLGETQYF. The full variable domain, completed using reference TRBV18 and TRBJ2-5, is NAGVMQNPRHLVRRRGQEARLRCSPMKGHSHVYWYRQLPEEGLKFMVYLQKENIIDESGMPKERFSAEFPKEGPSILRIQQVVRGDSAAYFCASSPLPPGGVLGETQYFGPGTRLLVL.